The 7 T cell receptor beta chains presented below share a single source sample, sequenced in a study of CD8 T cells in ankylosing spondylitis. Findings and caveats of the study: Seemingly distinctive of ankylosing spondylitis blood was a TCR beta motif formed by eight highly homologous variants.

TCRdb reprocessed the 5' RACE reads with MiXCR, giving one entry per CDR3 protein. The sample shows 250,000 to 350,000 distinct CDR3 sequences, roughly 8% of them seen only once. For these receptors, no antigen is known. Sequencing input: blood, either unsorted or a sorted T cell fraction (not recorded which). The origin of the receptors is a male donor with ankylosing spondylitis.

Only a few counts were recorded for this clonotype. V gene TRBV20-1 combines with J gene TRBJ1-4; D perhaps matches TRBD1 (5 bases). Germline values: CDR1 DFQATT, CDR2 SNEGSKA (reference sequence). The CDR3 runs to 14 residues. V was shortened by 5 bases and J by 7 bases, with 17 bases between the two germline ends. The CDR3, as DNA: TGCAGTGCTGAAGGGGAAATGGGGGGTGAAAAACTGTTTTTT. Protein: CSAEGEMGGEKLFF.

This clonotype was observed at least ten times. V and J are TRBV5-4 and TRBJ2-1; a possible D gene is TRBD2 (6 bases). The CDR3 has 16 amino acids. V was pared by 4 bases and J by 4 bases, with 18 bases between. Germline V gives CDR1 SGHNT, CDR2 YYREEE (reference sequence). For the CDR3, the DNA is TGTGCCAGCAGCCGAAGTGCCGGCGGGACGTACAATGAGCAGTTCTTC. Protein: CASSRSAGGTYNEQFF.

The CDR3 is CSAGTGWYEQYF. The CDR3 nucleotides are TGCAGTGCTGGGACAGGGTGGTACGAGCAGTACTTC. This chain uses TRBV20-1 with TRBJ2-7, with 9 nucleotides matching TRBD1. From germline, CDR1 is DFQATT and CDR2 SNEGSKA (reference sequence). The junction had 3 bases not matched to a gene; V was cut back by 5 bases and J by 4 bases. The CDR3 covers 12 residues.

The table lists this clonotype with a few counts. The chain recombines TRBV11-2 with TRBJ1-1; 7 bases match TRBD1. The CDR3 loop spans 14 amino acids. The junction had 10 bases not matched to a gene; V was cut back by 5 bases and J by 7 bases. CDR1 is SGHAT, CDR2 FQNNGV, per germline. CDR3 nucleotides: TGTGCCAGCAGCCAGGACAGGCTTAACTTTGAAGCTTTCTTT. Its translation is CASSQDRLNFEAFF.

In its sample, this clonotype was seen a few times. The CDR3 region is CAINPGAHTEAFF. CDR3 sequence (DNA): TGTGCCATCAACCCTGGGGCCCACACTGAAGCTTTCTTT. The V call is TRBV10-3, the J call TRBJ1-1, with D tentatively TRBD1 (5 bases). Trimming left V 7 bases short and J 3 bases short, with 12 bases between. This CDR3 comprises 13 residues. Germline V gene data show CDR1 as ENHRY and CDR2 as SYGVKD.

The CDR3 protein is CASSLDRGLGYTF. DNA of the CDR3: TGTGCCAGCAGCTTGGACAGGGGTCTTGGCTACACCTTC. V is TRBV7-8 and J is TRBJ1-2; 9 bases fit TRBD1. Germline V gives CDR1 SGHVS, CDR2 FQNEAQ. The CDR3 totals 13 residues. Losses at the gene ends were 3 bases for V and 7 bases for J; bases not matched to a gene: 3.

The V gene is TRBV7-9, the J gene TRBJ2-5, with D tentatively TRBD2 (5 bases). The CDR3 is made up of 15 amino acids. Deletions cut 5 bases from V and 4 bases from J, with 17 bases between. The V gene's germline CDR1 is SEHNR and CDR2 FQNEAQ (reference sequence). DNA for the CDR3: TGTGCCAGCAGCCGGACTCGTGCGGATTCAGAGACCCAGTACTTC. It encodes CASSRTRADSETQYF.